This paragraph reports one T cell receptor (beta chain). The CDR3 loop spans 15 amino acids. The ends were cut back, 0 bases at V and 5 bases at J, with 8 bases in the middle. Per the germline V gene, CDR1 is MNHEY and CDR2 is SVGAGI. 5'RACE primed at constant segments yielded TCR alpha and TCR beta cDNA libraries bearing sample barcodes and UMIs. TCRdb used MiXCR to reprocess the 5' RACE reads, holding one entry per CDR3 protein. The table has almost 550,000 distinct CDR3 sequences, around 21% seen once. This entry comes from a study of T-cell memory formation after mild COVID-19. Sequenced sample: PBMCs or a T cell subset sorted from them (not recorded which). The rearrangement joins TRBV6-5 to TRBJ1-6; possible D gene TRBD1, 5 bases. The sequence was obtained from an adult woman who had mild COVID-19 (a few samples of this study predate the infection). Cell type and time point are not known. CDR3 in amino acids: CASSYSDIHNSPLHF. DNA of the CDR3: TGTGCCAGCAGTTACTCGGACATCCATAATTCACCCCTCCACTTT.